This T cell receptor (beta chain) comes out of a study of control samples from healthy donors and cancer patients. Germline-derived CDR1 and CDR2 are SGHRS and YFSETQ. The CDR3 contains 14 residues. Trimming took off 4 bases at V and 5 bases at J, with 15 bases between the two ends. This table comes from immunoSEQ multiplex PCR, and its TCRdb copy is limited to in-frame clones, with some not included. The sample records fewer than 40,000 clones, 80% to 95% being singletons. Sequenced sample: PBMCs. The sequence derives from a man aged 35-49 years with colorectal cancer. The chain combines TRBV5-1 with TRBJ1-1; D may be TRBD1 (5 bases). In DNA, the CDR3 is TGCGCCAGCAGCGAGGTCGGGGGGAGGACTGAAGCTTTCTTT. As protein: CASSEVGGRTEAFF.